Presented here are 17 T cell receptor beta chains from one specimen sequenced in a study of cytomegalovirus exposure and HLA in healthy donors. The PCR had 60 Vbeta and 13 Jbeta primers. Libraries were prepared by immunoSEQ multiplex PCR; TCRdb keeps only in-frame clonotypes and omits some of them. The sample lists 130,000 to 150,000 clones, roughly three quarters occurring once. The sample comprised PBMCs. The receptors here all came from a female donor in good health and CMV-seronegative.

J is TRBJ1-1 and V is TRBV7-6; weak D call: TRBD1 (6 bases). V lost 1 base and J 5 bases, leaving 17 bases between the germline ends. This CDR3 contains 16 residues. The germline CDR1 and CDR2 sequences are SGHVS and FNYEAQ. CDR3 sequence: CASSLEASGGGTEAFF. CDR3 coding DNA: TGTGCCAGCAGCTTAGAGGCTTCGGGAGGGGGGACTGAAGCTTTCTTT.

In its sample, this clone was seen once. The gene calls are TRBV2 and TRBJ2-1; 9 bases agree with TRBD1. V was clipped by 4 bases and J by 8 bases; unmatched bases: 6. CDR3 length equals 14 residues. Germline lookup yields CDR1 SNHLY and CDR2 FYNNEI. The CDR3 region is CASSVGTGSDEQFF. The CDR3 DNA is TGTGCCAGCAGTGTAGGGACAGGGTCCGATGAGCAGTTCTTC. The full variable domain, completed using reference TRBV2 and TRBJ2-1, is EPEVTQTPSHQVTQMGQEVILRCVPISNHLYFYWYRQILGQKVEFLVSFYNNEISEKSEIFDDQFSVERPDGSNFTLKIRSTKLEDSAMYFCASSVGTGSDEQFFGPGTRLTVL.

The CDR3 here is CASSFFTSGAYNEQFF. The DNA for the CDR3 is TGTGCCAGCAGCTTCTTCACTAGCGGGGCTTACAATGAGCAGTTCTTC. The chain employs TRBV7-8 and TRBJ2-1, with TRBD2 matching 10 bases. The CDR3 sequence is 16 residues long. The V gene's germline CDR1 is SGHVS and CDR2 FQNEAQ. The V and J ends lost 3 bases and 4 bases, in that order; junction bases with no gene match: 6.

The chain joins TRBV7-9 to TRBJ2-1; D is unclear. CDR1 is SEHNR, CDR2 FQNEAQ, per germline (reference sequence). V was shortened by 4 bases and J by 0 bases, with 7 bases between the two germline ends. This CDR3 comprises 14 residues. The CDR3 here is CASSSPRSYNEQFF. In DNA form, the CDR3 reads TGTGCCAGCAGCTCCCCCCGCTCCTACAATGAGCAGTTCTTC.

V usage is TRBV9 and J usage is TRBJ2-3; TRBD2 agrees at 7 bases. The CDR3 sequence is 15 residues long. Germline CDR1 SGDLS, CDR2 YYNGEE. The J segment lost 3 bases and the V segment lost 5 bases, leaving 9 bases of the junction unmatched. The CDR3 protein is CASSEAGLRTDTQYF. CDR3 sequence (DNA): TGTGCCAGCAGTGAAGCGGGGCTAAGAACAGATACGCAGTATTTT.

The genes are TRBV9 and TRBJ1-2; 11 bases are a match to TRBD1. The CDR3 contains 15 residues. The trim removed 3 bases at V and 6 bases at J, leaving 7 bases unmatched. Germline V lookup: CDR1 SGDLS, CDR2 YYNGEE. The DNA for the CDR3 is TGTGCCAGCAGCGGAACCGGGACAGGGGGTAATGGCTACACCTTC. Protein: CASSGTGTGGNGYTF.

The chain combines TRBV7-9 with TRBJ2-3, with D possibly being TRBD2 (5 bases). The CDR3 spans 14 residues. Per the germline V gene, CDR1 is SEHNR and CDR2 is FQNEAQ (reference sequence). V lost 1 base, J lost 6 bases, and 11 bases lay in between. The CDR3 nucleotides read TGTGCCAGCAGCTTAGAAATCCCGGGGGATACGCAGTATTTT. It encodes CASSLEIPGDTQYF.

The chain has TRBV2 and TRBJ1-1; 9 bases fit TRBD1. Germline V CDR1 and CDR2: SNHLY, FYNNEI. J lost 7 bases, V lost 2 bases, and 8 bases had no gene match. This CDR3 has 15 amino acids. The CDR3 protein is CASSEKRTGVSEAFF. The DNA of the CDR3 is TGTGCCAGCAGTGAAAAGAGGACAGGGGTTAGTGAAGCTTTCTTT.

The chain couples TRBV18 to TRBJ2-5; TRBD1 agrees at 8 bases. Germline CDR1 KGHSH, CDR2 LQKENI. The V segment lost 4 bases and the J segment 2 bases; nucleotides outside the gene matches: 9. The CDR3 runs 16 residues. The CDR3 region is CASSQYRGSFQETQYF. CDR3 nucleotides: TGTGCCAGCTCACAGTACAGGGGGTCCTTTCAAGAGACCCAGTACTTC. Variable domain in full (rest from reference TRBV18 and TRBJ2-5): NAGVMQNPRHLVRRRGQEARLRCSPMKGHSHVYWYRQLPEEGLKFMVYLQKENIIDESGMPKERFSAEFPKEGPSILRIQQVVRGDSAAYFCASSQYRGSFQETQYFGPGTRLLVL.

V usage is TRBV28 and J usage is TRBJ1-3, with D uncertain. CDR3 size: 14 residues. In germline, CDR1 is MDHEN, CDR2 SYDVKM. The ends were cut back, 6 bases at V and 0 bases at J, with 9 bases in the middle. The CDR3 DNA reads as TGTGCCAGCAGCCTTGGCAGCTCTGGAAACACCATATATTTT. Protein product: CASSLGSSGNTIYF.

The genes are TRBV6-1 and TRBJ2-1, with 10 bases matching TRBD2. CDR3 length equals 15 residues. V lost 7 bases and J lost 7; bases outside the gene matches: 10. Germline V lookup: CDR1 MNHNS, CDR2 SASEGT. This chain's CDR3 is CASIWLAGDGNEQFF. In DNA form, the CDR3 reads TGTGCCAGCATCTGGCTAGCGGGAGATGGTAATGAGCAGTTCTTC.

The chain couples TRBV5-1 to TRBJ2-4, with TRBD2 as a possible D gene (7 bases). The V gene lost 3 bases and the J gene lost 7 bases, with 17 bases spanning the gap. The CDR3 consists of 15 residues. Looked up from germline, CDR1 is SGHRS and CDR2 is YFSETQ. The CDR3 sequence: CASSSSSGGGNIQYF. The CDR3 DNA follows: TGCGCCAGCAGCTCGTCTAGCGGAGGGGGGAACATTCAGTACTTC. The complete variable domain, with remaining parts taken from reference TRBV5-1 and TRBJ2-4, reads KAGVTQTPRYLIKTRGQQVTLSCSPISGHRSVSWYQQTPGQGLQFLFEYFSETQRNKGNFPGRFSGRQFSNSRSEMNVSTLELGDSALYLCASSSSSGGGNIQYFGAGTRLSVL.

The CDR3 nucleotides read TGTGCCAGCAGACGGACAGGGTTCGGCTACACCTTC. It specifies CASRRTGFGYTF. The V and J genes are TRBV28 and TRBJ1-2; 8 positions agree with TRBD1. The CDR3 has 12 amino acids. V shed 6 bases and J 8 bases; nucleotides not matched to a gene: 5. Germline values: CDR1 MDHEN, CDR2 SYDVKM.

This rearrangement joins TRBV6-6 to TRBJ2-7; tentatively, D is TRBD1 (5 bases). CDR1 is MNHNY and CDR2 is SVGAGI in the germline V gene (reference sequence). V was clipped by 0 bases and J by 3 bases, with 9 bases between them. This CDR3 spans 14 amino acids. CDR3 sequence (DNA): TGTGCCAGCAGTTACTCGGCAGGGTTCTACGAGCAGTACTTC. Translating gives CASSYSAGFYEQYF.

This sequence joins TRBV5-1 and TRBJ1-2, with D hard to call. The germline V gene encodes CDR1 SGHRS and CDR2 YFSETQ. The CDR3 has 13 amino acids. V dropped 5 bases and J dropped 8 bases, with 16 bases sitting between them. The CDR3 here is CASRRPGDQGYTF. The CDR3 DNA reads TGCGCCAGCAGGCGACCAGGCGATCAGGGCTACACCTTC.

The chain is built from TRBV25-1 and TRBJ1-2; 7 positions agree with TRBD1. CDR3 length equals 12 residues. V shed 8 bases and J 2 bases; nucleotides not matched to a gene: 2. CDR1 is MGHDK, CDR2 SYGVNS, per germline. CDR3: CASRDRNYGYTF. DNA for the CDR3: TGTGCCAGCCGGGACAGAAACTATGGCTACACCTTC.

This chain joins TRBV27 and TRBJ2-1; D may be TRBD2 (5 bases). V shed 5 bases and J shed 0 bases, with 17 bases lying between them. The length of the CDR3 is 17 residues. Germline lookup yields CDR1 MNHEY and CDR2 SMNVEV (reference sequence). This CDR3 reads CASSKNGLLSSYNEQFF. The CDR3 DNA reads TGTGCCAGCAGTAAAAACGGACTGCTGAGCTCCTACAATGAGCAGTTCTTC.